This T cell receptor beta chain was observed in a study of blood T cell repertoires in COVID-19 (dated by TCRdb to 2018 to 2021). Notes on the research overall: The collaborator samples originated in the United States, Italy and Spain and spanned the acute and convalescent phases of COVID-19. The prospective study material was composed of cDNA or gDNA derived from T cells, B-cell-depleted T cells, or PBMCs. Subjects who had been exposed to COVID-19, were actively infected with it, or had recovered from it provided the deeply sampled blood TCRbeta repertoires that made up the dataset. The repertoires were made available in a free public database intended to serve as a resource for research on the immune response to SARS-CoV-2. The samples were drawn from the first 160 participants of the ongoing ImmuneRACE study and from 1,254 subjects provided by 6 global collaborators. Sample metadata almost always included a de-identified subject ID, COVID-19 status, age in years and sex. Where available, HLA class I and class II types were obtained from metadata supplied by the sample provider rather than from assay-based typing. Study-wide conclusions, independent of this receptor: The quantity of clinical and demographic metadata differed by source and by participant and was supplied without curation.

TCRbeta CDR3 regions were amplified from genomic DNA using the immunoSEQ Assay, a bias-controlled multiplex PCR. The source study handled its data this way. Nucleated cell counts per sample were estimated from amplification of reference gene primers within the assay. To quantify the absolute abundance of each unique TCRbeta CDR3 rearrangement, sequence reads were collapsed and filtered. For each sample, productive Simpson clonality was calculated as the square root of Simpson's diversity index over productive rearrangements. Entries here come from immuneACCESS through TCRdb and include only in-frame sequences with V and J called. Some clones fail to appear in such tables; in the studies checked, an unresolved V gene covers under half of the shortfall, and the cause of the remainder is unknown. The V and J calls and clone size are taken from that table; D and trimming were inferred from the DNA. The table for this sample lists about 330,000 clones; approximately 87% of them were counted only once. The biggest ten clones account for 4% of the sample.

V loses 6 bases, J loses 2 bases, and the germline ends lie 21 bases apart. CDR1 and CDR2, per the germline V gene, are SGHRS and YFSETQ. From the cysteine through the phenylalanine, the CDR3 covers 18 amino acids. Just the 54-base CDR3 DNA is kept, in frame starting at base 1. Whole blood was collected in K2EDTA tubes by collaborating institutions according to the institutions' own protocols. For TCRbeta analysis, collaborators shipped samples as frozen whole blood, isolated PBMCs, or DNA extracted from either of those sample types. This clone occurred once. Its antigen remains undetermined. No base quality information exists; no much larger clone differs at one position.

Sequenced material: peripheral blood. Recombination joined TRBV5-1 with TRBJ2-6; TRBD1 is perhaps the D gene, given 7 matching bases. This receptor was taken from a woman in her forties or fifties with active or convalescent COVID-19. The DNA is TGCGCCAGCACCCCCTCGACAGGGACTGTAGCTGGGGCCAACGTCCTGACTTTC. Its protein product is CASTPSTGTVAGANVLTF.